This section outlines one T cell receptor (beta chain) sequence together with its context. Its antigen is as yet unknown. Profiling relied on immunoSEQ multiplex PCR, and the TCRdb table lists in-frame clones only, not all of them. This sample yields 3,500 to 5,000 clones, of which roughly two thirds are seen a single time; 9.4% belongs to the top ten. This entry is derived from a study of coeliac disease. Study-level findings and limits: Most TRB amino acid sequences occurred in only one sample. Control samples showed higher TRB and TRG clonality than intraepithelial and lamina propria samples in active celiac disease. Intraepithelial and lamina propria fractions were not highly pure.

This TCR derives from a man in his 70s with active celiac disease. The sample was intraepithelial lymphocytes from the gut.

CDR3 in DNA: TGTGCCAGCAGCCGACAGGGAAGCAATCAGCCCCAGCATTTT. It is translated as CASSRQGSNQPQHF. This chain joins TRBV5-8 and TRBJ1-5, with TRBD1 identical over 7 bases. Trimming cost V 4 bases and J 1 base; bases outside gene matches: 2. Germline V gene lookup returns CDR1 SGHTS and CDR2 YDEGEE. The CDR3 sequence is 14 residues long.